The 32 T cell receptor beta chains below all came from one sample that was sequenced in a study of CD8+ T cells in alopecia areata. Extracted RNA was reverse transcribed into cDNA, the sequencing template. The protocol was immunoSEQ multiplex PCR, while the TCRdb copy is restricted to in-frame clones and leaves out a portion. The table lists 150,000 to 190,000 clones, 45% to 60% of them singletons. The specimen comprised CD8+ T cells sorted from blood, sampled at week 0. The receptors derive from a human donor with alopecia areata.

This chain uses TRBV27 with TRBJ2-5; D is ambiguous. With 3 bases removed from V and 3 bases from J, the gap between germline ends came to 11 bases. CDR3 length: 14 residues. From germline, CDR1 is MNHEY and CDR2 SMNVEV (reference sequence). This CDR3 is CASSFLGREETQYF. The CDR3 DNA reads as TGTGCCAGCAGTTTTTTAGGGCGAGAAGAGACCCAGTACTTC.

This clone has only a few counts. The CDR3 sequence is CASSLARSHTNEQFF. The CDR3 nucleotides are TGTGCCAGCAGCTTGGCCAGATCCCATACCAATGAGCAGTTCTTC. J is TRBJ2-1 and V is TRBV5-6; D unclear. In germline, CDR1 is SGHDT, CDR2 YYEEEE. The CDR3 contains 15 residues. Trimming removed 0 bases at V and 6 bases at J, with 13 bases between.

In this sample, this clone turned up a few times. The chain uses TRBV19 and TRBJ1-4; 7 bases match TRBD1. In germline, CDR1 is LNHDA, CDR2 SQIVND (reference sequence). This CDR3 is built from 18 residues. The V segment lost 2 bases and the J segment 0 bases; nucleotides outside the gene matches: 9. The CDR3 region is CASSIRDRSYATNEKLFF. CDR3 coding DNA: TGTGCCAGTAGTATACGGGACAGATCTTATGCAACTAATGAAAAACTGTTTTTT.

The CDR3, as DNA: TGTGCCTGGAGTGGGGGACCACCGCGGGAAAAACTGTTTTTT. Its translation: CAWSGGPPREKLFF. V is TRBV30 and J is TRBJ1-4, with D possibly being TRBD1 (5 bases). Trimming stripped 1 base from V and 8 bases from J, with 14 bases between. In germline, CDR1 is GTSNPN, CDR2 SVGIG (reference sequence). The CDR3 sequence is 14 residues long.

This sequence joins TRBV29-1 and TRBJ1-2, with unresolved D. Trimming removed 3 bases at V and 5 bases at J, with 10 bases between. Germline values: CDR1 SQVTM, CDR2 ANQGSEA. The CDR3 covers 12 residues. As DNA, the CDR3 is TGCAGCGTTGATCGGGGAGGGTATGGCTACACCTTC. Protein sequence: CSVDRGGYGYTF.

This clone appeared a few times. CDR3 sequence reads: CASSQTGTLGYYGYTF. The CDR3, as DNA: TGCGCCAGCAGCCAAACCGGGACTTTGGGCTACTATGGCTACACCTTC. The genes are TRBV4-3 and TRBJ1-2; D might be TRBD1 (5 bases). Germline V gene lookup returns CDR1 LGHNA and CDR2 YSLEER. The CDR3 extends over 16 amino acids. V lost 2 bases, J lost 3 bases, and 16 bases lay in between.

The count of this clone is one. The V and J genes are TRBV7-9 and TRBJ1-4; D unresolved. CDR3 length: 15 amino acids. V gave up 6 bases and J gave up 2 bases, with 13 bases separating them. Germline CDR1 is SEHNR and CDR2 is FQNEAQ (reference sequence). CDR3 DNA: TGTGCCAGCAGTCCATCGGGGAGGACTAATGAAAAACTGTTTTTT. It translates to CASSPSGRTNEKLFF.

This clone has just one count. The genes are TRBV5-4 and TRBJ2-1; no reliable D call. Germline lookup yields CDR1 SGHNT and CDR2 YYREEE (reference sequence). V lost 5 bases and J lost 6, with 6 bases in between. The CDR3 loop spans 11 amino acids. CDR3 in DNA: TGTGCCAGCAGGGTACGCAATGAGCAGTTCTTC. Encoded protein: CASRVRNEQFF.

The V call is TRBV25-1, the J call TRBJ1-2, with D possibly being TRBD1 (5 bases). The germline V gene has CDR1 MGHDK and CDR2 SYGVNS. V was cut by 1 base and J by 2 bases, with 11 bases left in between. The CDR3 loop spans 15 amino acids. The CDR3 sequence: CASSELGEGNYGYTF. CDR3 sequence (DNA): TGTGCCAGCAGTGAATTGGGGGAAGGCAACTATGGCTACACCTTC.

This sequence joins TRBV30 and TRBJ1-1, with 7 nucleotides matching TRBD1. Germline assignment: CDR1 GTSNPN and CDR2 SVGIG (reference sequence). The CDR3 extends over 14 amino acids. J lost 1 base, V lost 4 bases, and 6 bases had no gene match. The CDR3 loop is CAWTPGQTNTEAFF. The DNA for the CDR3 is TGTGCCTGGACCCCGGGACAGACGAACACTGAAGCTTTCTTT.

This clone came up a few times. The V gene is TRBV27, the J gene TRBJ1-2; D is unclear. The V gene lost 8 bases and the J gene lost 6 bases, with 25 bases spanning the gap. Germline V CDR1 and CDR2: MNHEY, SMNVEV (reference sequence). The CDR3 runs to 16 residues. CDR3 sequence reads: CASRPGRRADKDGYTF. The DNA of the CDR3 is TGTGCCAGCCGCCCCGGCAGGCGCGCGGATAAGGATGGCTACACCTTC.

The chain couples TRBV29-1 to TRBJ2-1; 10 positions match TRBD1. Looked up from germline, CDR1 is SQVTM and CDR2 is ANQGSEA. J was trimmed by 5 bases and V by 1 base; bases with no gene match: 2. CDR3 size: 14 residues. The CDR3 is CSVEGGQGNNEQFF. The CDR3 region has the DNA TGCAGCGTTGAAGGGGGACAGGGGAACAATGAGCAGTTCTTC.

This clone was seen a handful of times. The chain links TRBV10-2 to TRBJ2-2, with D possibly matching TRBD1 (5 bases). Germline V lookup: CDR1 WSHSY, CDR2 SAAADI. The germline V and J ends were trimmed by 8 bases and 5 bases, with 12 bases remaining between them. There are 13 residues in the CDR3. CDR3 sequence: CASGEPGTGELFF. The CDR3 region has the DNA TGCGCCAGCGGCGAACCAGGGACCGGGGAGCTGTTTTTT.

The rearrangement links TRBV5-6 to TRBJ1-6; the D gene is possibly TRBD1 (5 bases). The germline V gene encodes CDR1 SGHDT and CDR2 YYEEEE. The CDR3 extends over 12 amino acids. With 4 bases removed from V and 10 bases from J, the gap between germline ends came to 9 bases. As DNA, the CDR3 is TGTGCCAGCAGCCCGGGGGAGTCACCCCTCCACTTT. Translated: CASSPGESPLHF.

CDR3 coding DNA: TGTGCCATCAGTGAGTCAACAGGGGCAAAGGCTGGCTACACCTTC. The encoded protein is CAISESTGAKAGYTF. This rearrangement joins TRBV10-3 to TRBJ1-2, with 7 bases matching TRBD1. The V segment lost 0 bases and the J segment 7 bases; nucleotides outside the gene matches: 8. Germline-derived CDR1 and CDR2 are ENHRY and SYGVKD. CDR3 size: 15 residues.

J is TRBJ1-6 and V is TRBV25-1; TRBD1 matches at 10 bases. Germline CDR1 MGHDK, CDR2 SYGVNS. This CDR3 is built from 17 residues. V was pared by 1 base and J by 9 bases, with 9 bases of the junction left unmatched. This CDR3 reads CASSELMGTGVSSPLHF. DNA of the CDR3: TGTGCCAGCAGTGAATTGATGGGGACAGGGGTTAGTTCACCCCTCCACTTT.

The chain carries TRBV30 and TRBJ1-2, with D possibly being TRBD1 (5 bases). CDR1 and CDR2 from the germline V gene are GTSNPN and SVGIG (reference sequence). The V and J ends lost 7 bases and 1 base respectively, with 13 bases between them. This CDR3 comprises 13 residues. Written as DNA, the CDR3 is TGTGCCTCCACCGGGGCAATTAACTATGGCTACACCTTC. Its protein product is CASTGAINYGYTF.

The table lists this clone with a few counts. This chain connects TRBV6-5 to TRBJ1-1; 7 nucleotides line up with TRBD1. Germline loops: CDR1 MNHEY, CDR2 SVGAGI. The V and J ends lost 6 bases and 0 bases, in that order; junction bases with no gene match: 4. The length of the CDR3 is 14 residues. The CDR3 nucleotides are TGTGCCAGCAGGAAACAGGGGATGAACACTGAAGCTTTCTTT. It translates to CASRKQGMNTEAFF.

The rearrangement uses TRBV6-1 and TRBJ2-2; no firm D call. Germline CDR1 MNHNS, CDR2 SASEGT. The CDR3 covers 13 residues. V gave up 2 bases and J gave up 4 bases, with 5 bases separating them. The CDR3 coding sequence is TGTGCCAGCAGTGAAATTAGCACCGGGGAGCTGTTTTTT. It encodes CASSEISTGELFF.

The chain uses TRBV5-1 and TRBJ2-1; D ambiguous. Germline lookup yields CDR1 SGHRS and CDR2 YFSETQ. V dropped 0 bases and J dropped 0 bases, with 10 bases sitting between them. CDR3 size: 16 residues. CDR3 sequence reads: CASSLDMQRSYNEQFF. The CDR3 nucleotides read TGCGCCAGCAGCTTGGACATGCAGCGCTCCTACAATGAGCAGTTCTTC.

The rearrangement links TRBV5-1 to TRBJ2-7; tentative D call: TRBD1 (7 bases). The CDR3 is 13 amino acids. V lost 6 bases and J lost 1, with 11 bases in between. Germline CDR1 is SGHRS and CDR2 is YFSETQ. In DNA, the CDR3 is TGCGCCAGCACCGGGGGACAGTCCTACGAGCAGTACTTC. This translates into CASTGGQSYEQYF. The complete variable domain, with remaining parts taken from reference TRBV5-1 and TRBJ2-7, reads KAGVTQTPRYLIKTRGQQVTLSCSPISGHRSVSWYQQTPGQGLQFLFEYFSETQRNKGNFPGRFSGRQFSNSRSEMNVSTLELGDSALYLCASTGGQSYEQYFGPGTRLTVT.

The chain couples TRBV4-1 to TRBJ2-3, with D unresolved. The CDR3 runs 16 residues. V gave up 4 bases and J gave up 2 bases, with 16 bases separating them. Germline CDR1 is MGHRA and CDR2 is YSYEKL. The CDR3 coding sequence is TGCGCCAGCAGCCCCCTTGGCCAGGTTGCCACAGATACGCAGTATTTT. Protein sequence: CASSPLGQVATDTQYF.

The chain links TRBV6-1 to TRBJ2-1; TRBD2 is a possible D gene (5 bases). The CDR3 is made up of 14 amino acids. The V gene lost 5 bases and the J gene lost 6 bases, with 14 bases spanning the gap. In germline, CDR1 is MNHNS, CDR2 SASEGT. CDR3 region: CASSYTGFGNEQFF. The DNA of the CDR3 is TGTGCCAGCAGTTATACGGGATTCGGCAATGAGCAGTTCTTC.

J is TRBJ2-1 and V is TRBV5-6; 8 bases match TRBD2. V dropped 4 bases and J dropped 3; count of bases not matched to a gene: 6. This CDR3 spans 15 amino acids. Germline CDR1 is SGHDT and CDR2 is YYEEEE. The CDR3 bases are TGTGCCAGCAGCATCGCGGGGGGTCGCTACAATGAGCAGTTCTTC. The encoded protein is CASSIAGGRYNEQFF.

This sequence joins TRBV29-1 and TRBJ1-4, with D hard to call. The CDR3 runs to 14 residues. The germline V gene has CDR1 SQVTM and CDR2 ANQGSEA. V lost 6 bases to trimming and J lost 8 bases, with 19 bases between them. The CDR3 DNA follows: TGCAGCGTAATGACGGACGGGTCTGGGGAAAAACTGTTTTTT. Its protein is CSVMTDGSGEKLFF.

This clone appeared a few times. The rearrangement uses TRBV4-3 and TRBJ1-3; D ambiguous. The CDR3 runs to 16 residues. V lost 0 bases and J lost 1, with 10 bases in between. The germline gives CDR1 LGHNA, CDR2 YSLEER. The CDR3 DNA reads TGCGCCAGCAGCCAAGATTGGCGCGGGTCTGGAAACACCATATATTTT. It specifies CASSQDWRGSGNTIYF.

The chain couples TRBV30 to TRBJ2-4; no clear D gene. V gave up 3 bases and J gave up 5 bases, with 8 bases separating them. The CDR3 spans 12 residues. The germline CDR1 and CDR2 sequences are GTSNPN and SVGIG (reference sequence). The CDR3 loop reads CAWRARQNIQYF. CDR3 DNA: TGTGCCTGGAGAGCCAGGCAAAACATTCAGTACTTC.

This clone was counted a few times. V usage is TRBV23-1 and J usage is TRBJ1-2; D is possibly TRBD1 (5 bases). Being an ORF, TRBV23-1 has a function that is uncertain. V was shortened by 1 base and J by 4 bases, with 16 bases between the two germline ends. The CDR3 covers 16 residues. The CDR3 DNA sequence: TGCGCCAGCAGTCAATACACCGGGCAGGGTCCCTATGGCTACACCTTC. Protein sequence: CASSQYTGQGPYGYTF.

This clone was observed once. V and J are TRBV5-1 and TRBJ1-2; 8 nucleotides match TRBD1. CDR1 and CDR2 (germline): SGHRS, YFSETQ. The V gene end was trimmed by 5 bases and the J gene end by 4 bases; junction bases not matched to a gene: 7. The CDR3 is 14 amino acids. CDR3 amino acids: CASSGQGASYGYTF. CDR3 sequence (DNA): TGCGCCAGCAGTGGGCAGGGGGCCAGCTATGGCTACACCTTC.

The sample holds one count of this clone. This rearrangement joins TRBV9 to TRBJ2-7; 11 positions agree with TRBD1. The CDR3 extends over 14 amino acids. V trimming: 3 bases; J trimming: 5 bases; junction bases outside the gene matches: 4. The V gene's germline CDR1 is SGDLS and CDR2 YYNGEE. The CDR3, as DNA: TGTGCCAGCAGCGAGAGGACAGGGGGCCACGAGCAGTACTTC. It yields the protein CASSERTGGHEQYF.

The chain links TRBV30 to TRBJ1-1; no firm D call. The CDR3 loop spans 11 amino acids. The V and J ends lost 4 bases and 4 bases respectively, with 7 bases between them. Germline CDR1 GTSNPN, CDR2 SVGIG (reference sequence). The CDR3 nucleotides read TGTGCCTGGATTTCAAGCACTGAAGCTTTCTTT. Amino acid sequence: CAWISSTEAFF.

CDR3 in amino acids: CASISGTSEYTGELFF. CDR3 DNA: TGTGCCAGCATATCCGGGACTAGCGAGTACACCGGGGAGCTGTTTTTT. The chain has TRBV5-7 and TRBJ2-2; 10 nucleotides match TRBD2. TRBV5-7 is treated as an ORF (open reading frame) with a function not yet certain. The CDR3 has 16 residues. V was clipped by 6 bases and J by 3 bases; unmatched bases: 8.